This TCR beta chain was found in a study of blood T cell repertoires in COVID-19. The wider study: The United States, Italy and Spain provided the acute and convalescent COVID-19 samples. The cDNA or gDNA used as material had been derived from T cells, B-cell-depleted T cells, or PBMCs.

Between the trimmed V and J ends, which lost 0 bases and 2 bases, there was a span of 16 bases. Germline CDR1 LGHNA, CDR2 YSLEER. The CDR3 sequence is 17 residues long. Original analysis: Researchers report that nucleated cell counts were estimated from reference gene primer amplification. Sequencing was performed with immunoSEQ multiplex PCR; in TCRdb, only in-frame clones are kept and a portion is missing. That table gives V, J and clone size, and the DNA gave D and trimming. The sample has over 30,000 clones; around nine tenths are singletons. The clonotype originates from a human donor with active COVID-19. The donor label of this sample is uncertain. This chain joins TRBV4-3 and TRBJ2-5; weak D call: TRBD2 (7 bases). Sequenced material: peripheral blood. The CDR3 protein is CASSQDNLQGGQETQYF. CDR3 nucleotides: TGCGCCAGCAGCCAAGACAATTTACAGGGAGGGCAAGAGACCCAGTACTTC.